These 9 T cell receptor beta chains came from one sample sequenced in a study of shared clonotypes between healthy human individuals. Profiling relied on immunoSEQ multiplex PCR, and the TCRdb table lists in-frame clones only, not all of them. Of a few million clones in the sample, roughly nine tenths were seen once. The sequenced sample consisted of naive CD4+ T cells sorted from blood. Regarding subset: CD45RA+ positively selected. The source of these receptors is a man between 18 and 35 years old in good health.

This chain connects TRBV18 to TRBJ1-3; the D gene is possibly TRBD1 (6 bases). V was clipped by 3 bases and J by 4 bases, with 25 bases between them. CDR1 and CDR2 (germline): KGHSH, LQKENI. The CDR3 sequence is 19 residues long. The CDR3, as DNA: TGTGCCAGCTCACCCTTCGGAAACTTTAGGGGGATATCAGGAAACACCATATATTTT. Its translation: CASSPFGNFRGISGNTIYF.

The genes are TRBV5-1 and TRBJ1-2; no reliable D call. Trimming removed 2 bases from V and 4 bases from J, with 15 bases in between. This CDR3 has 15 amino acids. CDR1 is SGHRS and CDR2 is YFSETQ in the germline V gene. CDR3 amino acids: CASSFTPRQIYGYTF. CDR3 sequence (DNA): TGCGCCAGCAGCTTTACCCCCCGGCAAATCTATGGCTACACCTTC.

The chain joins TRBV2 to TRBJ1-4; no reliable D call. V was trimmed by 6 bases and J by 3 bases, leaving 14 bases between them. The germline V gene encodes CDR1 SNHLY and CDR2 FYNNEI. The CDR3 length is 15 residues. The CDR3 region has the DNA TGTGCCAGCAGCGCTAGAGAGCTGGCTAATGAAAAACTGTTTTTT. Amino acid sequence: CASSARELANEKLFF.

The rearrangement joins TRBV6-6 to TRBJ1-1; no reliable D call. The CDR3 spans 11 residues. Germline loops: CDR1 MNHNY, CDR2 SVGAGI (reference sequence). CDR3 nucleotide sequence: TGTTCCACGGGATTGAACACTGAAGCTTTCTTT. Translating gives CSTGLNTEAFF.

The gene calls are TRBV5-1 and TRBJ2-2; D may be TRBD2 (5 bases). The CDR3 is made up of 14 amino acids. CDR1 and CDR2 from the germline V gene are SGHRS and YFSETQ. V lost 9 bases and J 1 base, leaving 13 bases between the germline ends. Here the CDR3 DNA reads TGCGCCACCAGAGAGGGTGGGAACACCGGGGAGCTGTTTTTT. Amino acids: CATREGGNTGELFF.

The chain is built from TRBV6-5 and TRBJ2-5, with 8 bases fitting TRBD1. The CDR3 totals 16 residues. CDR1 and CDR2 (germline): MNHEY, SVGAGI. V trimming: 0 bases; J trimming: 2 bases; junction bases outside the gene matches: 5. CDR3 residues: CASSYSYRGNQETQYF. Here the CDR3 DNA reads TGTGCCAGCAGTTACTCATACAGGGGGAATCAAGAGACCCAGTACTTC.

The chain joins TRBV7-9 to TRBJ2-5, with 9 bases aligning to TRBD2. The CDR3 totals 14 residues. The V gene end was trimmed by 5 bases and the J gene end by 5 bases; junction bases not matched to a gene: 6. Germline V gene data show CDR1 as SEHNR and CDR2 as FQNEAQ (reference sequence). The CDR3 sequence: CASSNGLARETQYF. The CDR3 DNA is TGTGCCAGCAGCAACGGACTAGCGCGGGAGACCCAGTACTTC.

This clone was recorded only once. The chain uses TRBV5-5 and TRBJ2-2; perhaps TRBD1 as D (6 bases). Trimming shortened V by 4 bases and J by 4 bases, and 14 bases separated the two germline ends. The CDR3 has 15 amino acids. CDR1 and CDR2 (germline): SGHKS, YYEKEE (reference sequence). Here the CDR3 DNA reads TGTGCCAGCAGCCCCGGGACATTAAGCACCGGGGAGCTGTTTTTT. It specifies CASSPGTLSTGELFF.

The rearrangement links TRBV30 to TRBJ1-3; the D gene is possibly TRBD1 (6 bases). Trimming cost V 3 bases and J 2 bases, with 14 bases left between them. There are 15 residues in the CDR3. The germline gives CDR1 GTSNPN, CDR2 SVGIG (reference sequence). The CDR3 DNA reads TGTGCCTGGAGCGTCGACAGGCGGGCTGGAAACACCATATATTTT. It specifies CAWSVDRRAGNTIYF.